This record concerns one TCR beta chain sequence. The sample is drawn from a study of blood T cell repertoires in COVID-19. The protocol was immunoSEQ multiplex PCR, while the TCRdb copy is restricted to in-frame clones and leaves out a portion. The sample lists about 370,000 clones, roughly 90% occurring once. The CDR3 is 14 residues long. The germline gives CDR1 SEHNR, CDR2 FQNEAQ (reference sequence). V dropped 5 bases and J dropped 7 bases, with 18 bases sitting between them. This sequence originates from a woman aged 25 to 39 with COVID-19, enrolled during active disease. The specimen sequenced was peripheral blood. The chain recombines TRBV7-9 with TRBJ2-7, with a weak D call TRBD1 (6 bases). CDR3 sequence: CASSVPSRGGEQYF. The CDR3 DNA is TGTGCCAGCAGCGTACCCAGCAGGGGTGGGGAGCAGTACTTC.